This T cell receptor beta chain comes out of a study of CD8+ T cells in alopecia areata. Study-level findings and limits: Lesional scalp, notably in alopecia totalis/universalis, had clonality above that of normal scalp. Researchers reported that TCR sharing among patients proved less clear than in mice, possibly HLA-linked.

Peripheral blood and lesional scalp punch biopsies came from alopecia areata patients. PBMCs were stained for CD3, CD4 and CD8, and CD4+ and CD8+ T cells were sorted. In the case of this clone: Antigen unknown.

Reverse transcribed after extraction, RNA yielded cDNA as the sequencing template. Profiling relied on immunoSEQ multiplex PCR, and the TCRdb table lists in-frame clones only, not all of them. In the table there are about 23,000 clones, roughly 52% of which are singletons. Deletions cut 3 bases from V and 4 bases from J, with 5 bases between. Germline CDR1 and CDR2: SGHTA and FQGTGA. The CDR3 runs to 12 residues. The TCR sequence derives from a human donor with alopecia areata. V and J are TRBV7-3 and TRBJ2-3; D tentatively reads TRBD1 or TRBD2 (5 bases each). Sample: NKG2D-high CD8+ T cells sorted from blood. The DNA of the CDR3 is TGTGCCAGCAGCTTGGGGGCAGATACGCAGTATTTT. Protein product: CASSLGADTQYF.